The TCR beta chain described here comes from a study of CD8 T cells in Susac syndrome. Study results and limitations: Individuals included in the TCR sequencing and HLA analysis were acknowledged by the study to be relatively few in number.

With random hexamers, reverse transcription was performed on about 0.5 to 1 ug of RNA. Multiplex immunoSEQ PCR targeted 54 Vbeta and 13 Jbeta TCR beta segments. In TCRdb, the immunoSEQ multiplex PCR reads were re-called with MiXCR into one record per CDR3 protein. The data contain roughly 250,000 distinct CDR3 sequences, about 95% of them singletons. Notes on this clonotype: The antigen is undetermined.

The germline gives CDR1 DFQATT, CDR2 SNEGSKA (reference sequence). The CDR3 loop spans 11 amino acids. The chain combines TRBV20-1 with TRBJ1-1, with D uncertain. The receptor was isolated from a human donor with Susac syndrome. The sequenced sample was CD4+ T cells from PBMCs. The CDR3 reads CSGRENTEAFF. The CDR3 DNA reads TGCAGCGGACGGGAGAACACTGAAGCTTTCTTT.